The T cell receptor beta chain under discussion was sequenced for a study of control samples from healthy donors and cancer patients. Here immunoSEQ multiplex PCR was the method, and the copy in TCRdb shows in-frame clones only, minus some. In the table there are roughly 45,000 clones, about 86% of which are singletons. This CDR3 is 18 amino acids long. Germline CDR1 SEHNR, CDR2 FQNEAQ (reference sequence). With 5 bases clipped from V and 7 bases from J, the junction kept 16 bases outside the gene matches. V is TRBV7-9 and J is TRBJ1-6; 8 nucleotides agree with TRBD1. The sequencing input was PBMCs. The TCR originated in a woman between 45 and 65 years old with lung cancer. CDR3 in amino acids: CASSIDRWDRRKNSPLHF. In nucleotides, the CDR3 is TGTGCCAGCAGCATAGACCGTTGGGACAGGCGAAAAAATTCACCCCTCCACTTT.